The 32 T cell receptor beta chains below all came from one sample that was sequenced in a study of blood T cells in healthy people across ages. The authors ran a second PCR of about 6 to 12 cycles using a sample-barcoded 5' primer and a J-beta primer mix. TCRdb fed the 5' RACE reads into MiXCR, producing one record per CDR3 protein. The table includes approximately 730,000 distinct CDR3 sequences, roughly 50% detected once. The sequenced sample consisted of blood. The receptors originated from a man aged 80 or over in good health.

This clonotype was detected a few times. This rearrangement joins TRBV7-2 to TRBJ2-6; D is unclear. The CDR3 loop spans 18 amino acids. V was pared by 5 bases and J by 1 base, with 18 bases between. Germline V lookup: CDR1 SGHTA, CDR2 FQGNSA. CDR3 coding DNA: TGTGCCAGCAGCCCAGATAACCCGTGGGCTTCTGGGGCCAACGTCCTGACTTTC. Translated, it gives CASSPDNPWASGANVLTF.

The sample holds a few counts of this clonotype. The V call is TRBV20-1, the J call TRBJ2-5; no definite D call. V lost 3 bases and J lost 3, with 8 bases in between. This CDR3 region has 12 residues. Germline CDR1 is DFQATT and CDR2 is SNEGSKA (reference sequence). As DNA, the CDR3 is TGCAGTGCTAGGAGAGTAAAAGAGACCCAGTACTTC. This translates into CSARRVKETQYF.

The chain couples TRBV15 to TRBJ1-2; D remains ambiguous. Germline lookup yields CDR1 LNHNV and CDR2 YYDKDF (reference sequence). V lost 0 bases and J lost 7, with 9 bases in between. This CDR3 contains 13 residues. CDR3: CATSREQLGGYTF. As DNA, the CDR3 is TGTGCCACCAGCAGAGAACAGCTAGGTGGCTACACCTTC.

The chain combines TRBV7-3 with TRBJ2-3; D might be TRBD1 (6 bases). The germline CDR1 and CDR2 sequences are SGHTA and FQGTGA. CDR3 length: 15 amino acids. The ends were cut back, 2 bases at V and 2 bases at J, with 11 bases in the middle. CDR3 DNA: TGTGCCAGCAGCTTACAGGGGATTGACACAGATACGCAGTATTTT. Translated: CASSLQGIDTDTQYF.

The rearrangement joins TRBV5-1 to TRBJ2-5; unclear D gene. V lost 1 base and J 5 bases, leaving 18 bases between the germline ends. The V gene's germline CDR1 is SGHRS and CDR2 YFSETQ. The CDR3 is 16 amino acids. CDR3 amino acids: CASSLNGASGLETQYF. The DNA of the CDR3 is TGCGCCAGCAGCTTGAACGGTGCGTCGGGTCTGGAGACCCAGTACTTC.

CDR3 DNA sequence: TGCGCCAGCAGTCAAGGTGACGCCTTCGGCGCAGATACGCAGTATTTT. It codes for CASSQGDAFGADTQYF. This chain links TRBV5-1 with TRBJ2-3; D uncertain. The CDR3 loop spans 16 amino acids. Germline V gives CDR1 SGHRS, CDR2 YFSETQ. Trimming removed 5 bases from V and 4 bases from J, with 20 bases in between.

The table lists this clonotype with a few counts. The chain joins TRBV5-1 to TRBJ2-4; no clear D gene. The last part of the DNA fits TRBJ2-7 better; the J call may be wrong. The CDR3 sequence is 14 residues long. Germline-derived CDR1 and CDR2 are SGHRS and YFSETQ. CDR3 in amino acids: CASSSGSLSYEQYF. The CDR3 bases are TGCGCCAGCAGCTCCGGATCCTTATCCTACGAGCAGTACTTC.

The chain uses TRBV5-1 and TRBJ2-3; 8 positions agree with TRBD1. V dropped 2 bases and J dropped 6; count of bases not matched to a gene: 11. The V gene's germline CDR1 is SGHRS and CDR2 YFSETQ. CDR3 length: 16 residues. The CDR3 here is CASSFGRAGGLDTQYF. The CDR3 DNA reads as TGCGCCAGCAGCTTCGGTCGGGCAGGGGGCCTGGATACGCAGTATTTT.

J is TRBJ1-5 and V is TRBV3-1; D uncertain. The V end lost 3 bases, the J end lost 3 bases, and 6 bases lay between the germline ends. The CDR3 is made up of 13 amino acids. Germline assignment: CDR1 LGHDT and CDR2 YNNKEL (reference sequence). The CDR3 sequence is CASSQTYNQPQHF. In DNA, the CDR3 is TGTGCCAGCAGCCAGACATACAATCAGCCCCAGCATTTT.

The chain joins TRBV5-1 to TRBJ2-1; D is tentatively TRBD1 or TRBD2 (5 bases each). V gave up 4 bases and J gave up 10 bases, with 24 bases separating them. CDR1 and CDR2 (germline): SGHRS, YFSETQ. CDR3 length: 16 residues. The CDR3 DNA sequence: TGCGCCAGCAGCCCCCCAGCAATGGGGGTCCCCGGGGAGCAGTTCTTC. Translated, it gives CASSPPAMGVPGEQFF.

This chain uses TRBV28 with TRBJ1-6, with TRBD1 matching over 7 bases. The CDR3 length is 17 residues. The V and J ends lost 6 bases and 6 bases, in that order; junction bases with no gene match: 14. In germline, CDR1 is MDHEN, CDR2 SYDVKM. CDR3 nucleotides: TGTGCCAGCAGCGAAACCTTCGGACAGGTGCTTAATTCACCCCTCCACTTT. Translation gives CASSETFGQVLNSPLHF.

This clonotype has more than one count but fewer than ten. The V gene is TRBV25-1, the J gene TRBJ2-7; no clear D. The CDR3 contains 14 residues. Trimming shortened V by 4 bases and J by 2 bases, and 12 bases separated the two germline ends. Germline V lookup: CDR1 MGHDK, CDR2 SYGVNS. This CDR3 reads CASSASRGTYEQYF. The DNA for the CDR3 is TGTGCCAGCAGTGCCTCGAGAGGAACCTACGAGCAGTACTTC.

The chain recombines TRBV5-1 with TRBJ2-2, with 10 nucleotides matching TRBD2. In germline, CDR1 is SGHRS, CDR2 YFSETQ. The J segment lost 4 bases and the V segment lost 2 bases, leaving 8 bases of the junction unmatched. The CDR3 contains 17 residues. The CDR3 coding sequence is TGCGCCAGCAGCTTTCTAGCGGGAGAGAGTGGCACCGGGGAGCTGTTTTTT. It is translated as CASSFLAGESGTGELFF.

This clonotype was detected only a few times. The V gene is TRBV6-5, the J gene TRBJ2-3; TRBD1 agrees at 7 bases. Germline trimming cut 8 bases from V and 2 bases from J; bases unmatched to any gene: 13. Germline V gene lookup returns CDR1 MNHEY and CDR2 SVGAGI. The CDR3 is 16 amino acids. The CDR3 DNA sequence: TGTGCCAGCGGCCTCACCGACAGGGTGGCCACAGATACGCAGTATTTT. This sequence encodes CASGLTDRVATDTQYF.

The chain employs TRBV7-8 and TRBJ2-7; TRBD1 matches at 8 bases. CDR3 size: 16 residues. CDR1 SGHVS and CDR2 FQNEAQ come from the germline V gene. V dropped 3 bases and J dropped 3; count of bases not matched to a gene: 10. Here the CDR3 reads CASSFLTGATNYEQYF. The DNA of the CDR3 is TGTGCCAGCAGCTTCCTGACAGGGGCTACCAACTACGAGCAGTACTTC.

The chain has TRBV7-8 and TRBJ2-1, with TRBD2 matching over 9 bases. V lost 4 bases and J lost 3; bases outside the gene matches: 10. CDR1 and CDR2 from the germline V gene are SGHVS and FQNEAQ. The CDR3 loop spans 17 amino acids. The CDR3 sequence: CASSYEGGLANYNEQFF. CDR3 nucleotides: TGTGCCAGCAGCTACGAGGGTGGACTAGCGAACTACAATGAGCAGTTCTTC.

The chain uses TRBV28 and TRBJ1-2, with D possibly matching TRBD1 (5 bases). Germline assignment: CDR1 MDHEN and CDR2 SYDVKM. CDR3 length equals 12 residues. The V end lost 3 bases, the J end lost 6 bases, and 8 bases lay between the germline ends. The CDR3 region is CASSFQGNGYTF. Written as DNA, the CDR3 is TGTGCCAGCAGTTTTCAGGGCAATGGCTACACCTTC.

This chain uses TRBV13 with TRBJ1-2; 8 nucleotides align to TRBD1. Trimming took 0 bases from V and 4 from J; bases not matched to a gene: 4. Germline V lookup: CDR1 PRHDT, CDR2 FYEKMQ (reference sequence). This CDR3 has 15 amino acids. CDR3 amino acids: CASSLGPQGAYGYTF. The DNA for the CDR3 is TGTGCCAGCAGCTTAGGACCCCAGGGGGCCTATGGCTACACCTTC. Supplemented by reference TRBV13 and TRBJ1-2, the full variable domain reads AAGVIQSPRHLIKEKRETATLKCYPIPRHDTVYWYQQGPGQDPQFLISFYEKMQSDKGSIPDRFSAQQFSDYHSELNMSSLELGDSALYFCASSLGPQGAYGYTFGSGTRLTVV.

The chain employs TRBV11-3 and TRBJ2-1; D possibly matches TRBD1 or TRBD2 (5 bases each). CDR1 SGHNT and CDR2 YENEEA come from the germline V gene. Trimming took 5 bases from V and 8 from J, leaving 22 bases between them. CDR3 length: 16 residues. CDR3 coding DNA: TGTGCCAGCAGCGACGGCCGGGGCCCAGCCCACGATGAGCAGTTCTTC. This translates into CASSDGRGPAHDEQFF.

In regard to this clonotype: Its ends do not fully match the called genes, so a read error is possible. The DNA of the CDR3 is TGTGCCAGCAGCCAGGGTCACGGAGGGAACACTGAAACTTTCTTT. This codes for CASSQGHGGNTETFF. V gene TRBV4-2 combines with J gene TRBJ1-1; D is unresolved. This CDR3 is 15 amino acids long. From germline, CDR1 is LGHNA and CDR2 YNFKEQ.

This clonotype was seen more than once but under ten times. J is TRBJ2-7 and V is TRBV20-1; TRBD2 matches at 14 bases. CDR1 is DFQATT, CDR2 SNEGSKA, per germline (reference sequence). The CDR3 is made up of 12 amino acids. For the CDR3, the DNA is TGCGGAGGGACTAGCGGGAGCTACGAGCAGTACTTC. Encoded protein: CGGTSGSYEQYF.

This clonotype was seen a few times. The chain couples TRBV6-6 to TRBJ2-4; no clear D. Trimming took off 2 bases at V and 6 bases at J, with 8 bases between the two ends. CDR1 is MNHNY, CDR2 SVGAGI, per germline (reference sequence). This CDR3 is built from 13 residues. The CDR3 DNA reads as TGTGCCAGCAGTTACGAGGATAGAAACATTCAGTACTTC. It translates to CASSYEDRNIQYF.

The J gene is TRBJ1-2, the V gene TRBV25-1; D call uncertain. V was cut by 3 bases and J by 5 bases, with 10 bases left in between. The germline gives CDR1 MGHDK, CDR2 SYGVNS. The CDR3 has 13 amino acids. In nucleotides, the CDR3 is TGTGCCAGCAGTGACGTGGGAGGGTATGGCTACACCTTC. This gives the protein CASSDVGGYGYTF.

This chain joins TRBV4-1 and TRBJ2-7; D gene ambiguous. The CDR3 has 15 residues. V shed 3 bases and J shed 2 bases, with 14 bases lying between them. Germline lookup yields CDR1 MGHRA and CDR2 YSYEKL. CDR3 DNA: TGCGCCAGCAGCCACTATACCGACCAAACCTACGAGCAGTACTTC. Amino acids: CASSHYTDQTYEQYF.

V is TRBV7-9 and J is TRBJ1-2, with a tentative D call TRBD1 (5 bases). Per the germline V gene, CDR1 is SEHNR and CDR2 is FQNEAQ (reference sequence). There are 16 residues in the CDR3. Trimming pared 1 base from V and 7 bases from J, leaving 19 bases between. The CDR3 loop is CASSLGGLAPQGGYTF. CDR3 nucleotide sequence: TGTGCCAGCAGCTTAGGTGGACTCGCCCCGCAGGGTGGCTACACCTTC.

This clonotype was found a few times. The CDR3 DNA reads TGTGCCATCAGTGAGGACCACGGTAGGGTTAATCAGCCCCAGCATTTT. Amino acid sequence: CAISEDHGRVNQPQHF. This chain connects TRBV10-3 to TRBJ1-5; D not certain. This CDR3 comprises 16 residues. CDR1 is ENHRY and CDR2 is SYGVKD in the germline V gene. The V end was cut by 2 bases, the J end by 4 bases, with 15 bases between.

This clonotype was seen repeatedly, ten times or more. The gene calls are TRBV29-1 and TRBJ2-7; possibly TRBD1 or TRBD2 for D (5 bases each). The CDR3 has 13 amino acids. CDR1 SQVTM and CDR2 ANQGSEA come from the germline V gene. The V end lost 0 bases, the J end lost 5 bases, and 11 bases lay between the germline ends. CDR3 nucleotide sequence: TGCAGCGTTGAAGATTCTGGGACGGACGAGCAGTACTTC. Protein sequence: CSVEDSGTDEQYF.

A word on this clonotype: A much larger clonotype is one base distant, so this may be a read error. This sequence joins TRBV7-2 and TRBJ2-7; maybe TRBD2 (6 bases). The CDR3 has 14 residues. V was trimmed by 5 bases and J by 0 bases, leaving 11 bases between them. Germline-derived CDR1 and CDR2 are SGHTA and FQGNSA. CDR3 protein: CASSGSGHSYEQYF. The CDR3 DNA is TGTGCCAGCAGCGGTAGCGGTCACTCCTACGAGCAGTACTTC.

This clonotype appeared a few times. The chain combines TRBV7-2 with TRBJ2-7; D perhaps matches TRBD2 (6 bases). Per the germline V gene, CDR1 is SGHTA and CDR2 is FQGNSA. This CDR3 is built from 15 residues. The V and J ends lost 3 bases and 6 bases respectively, with 18 bases between them. The CDR3 sequence is CASSFTGTHRSEQYF. CDR3 DNA sequence: TGTGCCAGCAGCTTTACCGGGACTCACCGTTCCGAGCAGTACTTC.

The chain recombines TRBV5-6 with TRBJ2-5, with D tentatively TRBD1 or TRBD2 (5 bases each). CDR3 length: 15 amino acids. Trimming pared 5 bases from V and 11 bases from J, leaving 25 bases between. Germline CDR1 and CDR2: SGHDT and YYEEEE. CDR3 nucleotides: TGTGCCAGCAGACCACCGGGACGGGGTGGCAATGAGCAGTACTTC. This translates into CASRPPGRGGNEQYF. Together with reference TRBV5-6 and TRBJ2-5, the CDR3 gives the full variable domain: DAGVTQSPTHLIKTRGQQVTLRCSPKSGHDTVSWYQQALGQGPQFIFQYYEEEERQRGNFPDRFSGHQFPNYSSELNVNALLLGDSALYLCASRPPGRGGNEQYFGPGTRLLVL.

The genes are TRBV6-6 and TRBJ1-5, with D unresolved. With 8 bases removed from V and 4 bases from J, the gap between germline ends came to 9 bases. The CDR3 loop spans 12 amino acids. Germline CDR1 MNHNY, CDR2 SVGAGI (reference sequence). CDR3: CASSGKNQPQHF. CDR3 DNA: TGTGCCAGCTCTGGGAAGAATCAGCCCCAGCATTTT.

The J gene is TRBJ2-1, the V gene TRBV12-5, with 8 positions matching TRBD1. The J call could be wrong; TRBJ2-7 is a better fit for the DNA end. The CDR3 is 15 residues long. In germline, CDR1 is LGHNT, CDR2 FRNRAP. DNA for the CDR3: TGTGCTAGTGCCCCGGACAGGGCGAATTCAGGCGAGCAGTACTTC. It translates to CASAPDRANSGEQYF.